Below, 2 T cell receptor beta chains from the same sample are listed, as sequenced in a study of CD8 T cells in ankylosing spondylitis. Study results and caveats: Characteristic, it appeared, of ankylosing spondylitis blood was a TCR beta motif of fewer than 10 highly homologous variants.

TCRdb called the 5' RACE reads again in MiXCR, with one record for every CDR3 protein. The sample shows about 540,000 distinct CDR3 sequences, roughly 13% of them seen only once. These receptors are not linked to any known antigen. Sequences were obtained from blood, either unsorted or a sorted T cell fraction (not recorded which). The receptor source for this set is a male donor with ankylosing spondylitis.

CDR3 in DNA: TGTGCCAGCAGACCCAACGGGGCTTGGGATGAGCAGTTCTTC. The encoded protein is CASRPNGAWDEQFF. The chain recombines TRBV5-5 with TRBJ2-1; either TRBD1 or TRBD2 may fit D (5 bases each). CDR3 length equals 14 residues. V was clipped by 5 bases and J by 8 bases, with 17 bases between them. CDR1 is SGHKS, CDR2 YYEKEE, per germline (reference sequence).

This clonotype was recorded a few times. The chain carries TRBV20-1 and TRBJ1-2; unclear D gene. The CDR3 contains 14 residues. V dropped 0 bases and J dropped 5 bases, with 13 bases sitting between them. Germline V gene sequence: CDR1 DFQATT, CDR2 SNEGSKA (reference sequence). This CDR3 is CSARDLVYLYGYTF. For the CDR3, the DNA is TGCAGTGCTAGAGATTTGGTCTACCTTTATGGCTACACCTTC.